These 24 T cell receptor beta chains came from one sample sequenced in a study of regulatory T cells in long-lasting Graves disease. Noted time point: newly diagnosed GD, antithyroid drugs for less than 3 months. Preparation of the TCR library used RNA extracted from PBMCs. CDR3 regions were amplified by Arm-PCR using iRepertoire HTBI primers to build TCR beta libraries. TCRdb itself ran the multiplex PCR reads through MiXCR, one entry per CDR3 protein. The table lists around 480,000 distinct CDR3 sequences, 15% to 20% of them singletons. These records were also assigned to another study, of T cells in Graves' hyperthyroidism and ophthalmopathy.

Sequenced material: peripheral blood mononuclear cells (PBMCs), taken at new diagnosis, from a patient treated with antithyroid drugs. The receptors come from a man in his forties or fifties with Graves disease.

This clonotype was observed many times. V and J are TRBV28 and TRBJ2-1; 9 bases agree with TRBD2. The CDR3 is 15 amino acids. CDR1 is MDHEN and CDR2 is SYDVKM in the germline V gene. J lost 4 bases, V lost 6 bases, and 7 bases had no gene match. The CDR3 loop reads CASRTSTSGYNEQFF. CDR3 DNA sequence: TGTGCCAGCAGGACCTCGACTAGCGGTTACAATGAGCAGTTCTTC.

The chain recombines TRBV7-9 with TRBJ1-1, with 7 bases identical to TRBD1. Trimming cost V 2 bases and J 2 bases; bases outside gene matches: 5. CDR1 and CDR2 from the germline V gene are SEHNR and FQNEAQ (reference sequence). The CDR3 is 15 residues long. CDR3 amino acids: CASSLTGTANTEAFF. For the CDR3, the DNA is TGTGCCAGCAGCTTAACCGGGACAGCCAACACTGAAGCTTTCTTT.

This clonotype was found many times. The chain has TRBV6-2 or TRBV6-3 and TRBJ2-7; 8 bases agree with TRBD2. The CDR3 extends over 17 amino acids. V lost 7 bases and J lost 0; bases outside the gene matches: 14. Germline CDR1 reads MNHEY; CDR2 reads SVGEGT. CDR3 loop: CASKTERSGSVSYEQYF. The CDR3 DNA sequence: TGTGCCAGCAAGACCGAGCGGAGCGGGAGTGTCTCCTACGAGCAGTACTTC.

This clonotype occurred many times. This CDR3 reads CASARSTQPQHF. In DNA form, the CDR3 reads TGTGCCAGCGCTAGGTCGACTCAGCCCCAGCATTTT. The chain couples TRBV6-1 to TRBJ1-5; D gene ambiguous. CDR3 size: 12 residues. Trimming shortened V by 8 bases and J by 6 bases, and 11 bases separated the two germline ends. Germline CDR1 is MNHNS and CDR2 is SASEGT.

This clonotype was detected only a few times. The V call is TRBV29-1, the J call TRBJ2-7; 12 positions agree with TRBD2. This CDR3 is built from 17 residues. Per germline, CDR1 SQVTM and CDR2 ANQGSEA. J lost 5 bases, V lost 5 bases, and 16 bases had no gene match. The CDR3 nucleotides read TGCAGCGTTAGACTAGCGGGAGCCAGTACTGGAGGTGACGAGCAGTACTTC. Its protein product is CSVRLAGASTGGDEQYF.

This clonotype was detected many times. The CDR3 bases are TGTGCCAGCAGTTTATACGGGGGATCTTCCCCGGTTGGAAAACTGTTTTTT. Amino acid sequence: CASSLYGGSSPVGKLFF. The chain combines TRBV28 with TRBJ1-4; D possibly corresponds to TRBD1 (5 bases). The germline CDR1 and CDR2 sequences are MDHEN and SYDVKM. The CDR3 loop spans 17 amino acids. V was trimmed by 1 base and J by 10 bases, leaving 22 bases between them.

The chain joins TRBV10-3 to TRBJ2-2; 10 nucleotides agree with TRBD1. There are 15 residues in the CDR3. V trimming: 6 bases; J trimming: 3 bases; junction bases outside the gene matches: 4. CDR1 is ENHRY, CDR2 SYGVKD, per germline. The CDR3 loop reads CAIRPGTGDTGELFF. The CDR3 DNA sequence: TGTGCCATCAGGCCCGGGACAGGGGACACCGGGGAGCTGTTTTTT.

With respect to this clonotype: It may be a read error: a sequence one base away is much more abundant. The chain has TRBV7-3 and TRBJ2-1; maybe TRBD2 (5 bases). Germline V gene data show CDR1 as SGHTA and CDR2 as FQGTGA. The CDR3 loop spans 13 amino acids. CDR3 in DNA: TGTGCCAGCAGCCACGGACTTTACAATGAGCAGATCTTC. Its protein is CASSHGLYNEQIF.

The sample holds many counts of this clonotype. The genes are TRBV2 and TRBJ1-5; D call uncertain. CDR3 length: 16 amino acids. Germline V gene data show CDR1 as SNHLY and CDR2 as FYNNEI. V lost 5 bases and J lost 4, with 18 bases in between. CDR3 in DNA: TGTGCCAGCAGTAAAAGGGCAGCCGTTGGAAATCAGCCCCAGCATTTT. Its translation is CASSKRAAVGNQPQHF. Supplemented by reference TRBV2 and TRBJ1-5, the full variable domain reads EPEVTQTPSHQVTQMGQEVILRCVPISNHLYFYWYRQILGQKVEFLVSFYNNEISEKSEIFDDQFSVERPDGSNFTLKIRSTKLEDSAMYFCASSKRAAVGNQPQHFGDGTRLSIL.

This clonotype turned up a few times. V and J are TRBV5-1 and TRBJ2-1; D is possibly TRBD1 (6 bases). The J call is doubtful: the DNA matches TRBJ2-5 better. Germline CDR1 and CDR2: SGHRS and YFSETQ. The CDR3 extends over 17 amino acids. The CDR3 DNA reads TGCGCCAGCAGCTTCATCAACAGGGAGTATGGGTCGGAGACCCAGTACTTC. Its protein product is CASSFINREYGSETQYF.

The chain combines TRBV28 with TRBJ2-2; D unresolved. Per germline, CDR1 MDHEN and CDR2 SYDVKM. The CDR3 loop spans 15 amino acids. Trimming removed 1 base at V and 1 base at J, with 7 bases between. Written as DNA, the CDR3 is TGTGCCAGCAGTTTATTACGCGTGAACACCGGGGAGCTGTTTTTT. This codes for CASSLLRVNTGELFF.

This clonotype was found many times. The chain links TRBV2 to TRBJ1-2; 10 bases agree with TRBD1. The ends lost 8 bases at V and 7 bases at J; junction bases unmatched: 7. There are 13 residues in the CDR3. From germline, CDR1 is SNHLY and CDR2 FYNNEI. The CDR3 sequence is CASLGQGGGGYTF. CDR3 coding DNA: TGTGCCAGCCTTGGACAGGGGGGTGGTGGCTACACCTTC.

This clonotype was detected only a few times. The chain carries TRBV10-3 and TRBJ2-7; perhaps TRBD2 as D (6 bases). Trimming took 2 bases from V and 0 from J, leaving 11 bases between them. Germline loops: CDR1 ENHRY, CDR2 SYGVKD. This CDR3 has 15 amino acids. CDR3 sequence: CAISEPGGPSYEQYF. The CDR3 nucleotides are TGTGCCATCAGTGAGCCCGGAGGGCCCTCCTACGAGCAGTACTTC.

The V call is TRBV29-1, the J call TRBJ1-1; the D is unclear. The ends were cut back, 6 bases at V and 11 bases at J, with 16 bases in the middle. The CDR3 runs to 11 residues. CDR1 SQVTM and CDR2 ANQGSEA come from the germline V gene. The CDR3 loop is CSVADGFEAFF. Here the CDR3 DNA reads TGCAGCGTCGCGGACGGGTTTGAGGCTTTCTTT.

This clonotype was recorded a few times. CDR3 nucleotides: TGTGCCAGCAGCGTAGCGGGGGGAATCCAAGAGACCCAGTACTTC. Residues: CASSVAGGIQETQYF. J is TRBJ2-5 and V is TRBV9; 7 nucleotides match TRBD2. The V gene end was trimmed by 0 bases and the J gene end by 1 base; junction bases not matched to a gene: 3. This CDR3 contains 15 residues. CDR1 is SGDLS and CDR2 is YYNGEE in the germline V gene.

The V call is TRBV18, the J call TRBJ2-2; 10 bases are a match to TRBD2. From germline, CDR1 is KGHSH and CDR2 LQKENI. Trimming took 3 bases from V and 3 from J; bases not matched to a gene: 10. CDR3 length: 18 residues. CDR3 DNA: TGTGCCAGCTCACCCCAGCTAGCGGGAGTTATAGACACCGGGGAGCTGTTTTTT. Translated: CASSPQLAGVIDTGELFF. The whole variable domain, filled in from reference TRBV18 and TRBJ2-2, reads NAGVMQNPRHLVRRRGQEARLRCSPMKGHSHVYWYRQLPEEGLKFMVYLQKENIIDESGMPKERFSAEFPKEGPSILRIQQVVRGDSAAYFCASSPQLAGVIDTGELFFGEGSRLTVL.

This clonotype showed up just a few times. The chain is built from TRBV9 and TRBJ1-1; D might be TRBD1 (5 bases). Trimming left V 4 bases short and J 9 bases short, with 13 bases between. Germline CDR1 is SGDLS and CDR2 is YYNGEE. There are 12 residues in the CDR3. The CDR3 DNA sequence: TGTGCCAGCAGCCTTGTTAGGGGTCAAGCTTTCTTT. It is translated as CASSLVRGQAFF.

The chain couples TRBV19 to TRBJ2-7; 12 nucleotides match TRBD2. The CDR3 extends over 19 amino acids. From germline, CDR1 is LNHDA and CDR2 SQIVND (reference sequence). With 3 bases clipped from V and 3 bases from J, the junction kept 15 bases outside the gene matches. CDR3 in amino acids: CASSISRGLAGSPNYEQYF. CDR3 in DNA: TGTGCCAGTAGTATTTCACGCGGACTAGCGGGAAGTCCTAACTACGAGCAGTACTTC.

CDR3: CASSVDPGQGEKLFF. The CDR3 bases are TGTGCCAGCAGCGTAGATCCGGGACAGGGTGAAAAACTGTTTTTT. The rearrangement uses TRBV9 and TRBJ1-4; 9 positions match TRBD1. CDR3 length: 15 residues. Looked up from germline, CDR1 is SGDLS and CDR2 is YYNGEE. V shed 0 bases and J 7 bases; nucleotides not matched to a gene: 4.

The chain has TRBV20-1 and TRBJ2-1; D may correspond to TRBD1 or TRBD2 (6 bases each). V dropped 3 bases and J dropped 7 bases, with 19 bases sitting between them. Germline CDR1 DFQATT, CDR2 SNEGSKA (reference sequence). This CDR3 contains 15 residues. CDR3 coding DNA: TGCAGTGCTAGTTTGGCTTTTAGGGGGACTAATGAGCAGTTCTTC. It is translated as CSASLAFRGTNEQFF.

The chain uses TRBV12-3 or TRBV12-4 and TRBJ1-6; D is undetermined. V was clipped by 7 bases and J by 11 bases, with 15 bases between them. This CDR3 spans 13 amino acids. Here the CDR3 reads CASNFGRETPLHF. For the CDR3, the DNA is TGTGCCAGCAATTTTGGTAGGGAAACACCCCTCCACTTT.

This clonotype showed up just a few times. The J gene is TRBJ2-2, the V gene TRBV7-9; D tentatively fits TRBD1 or TRBD2 (6 bases each). The CDR3 consists of 14 residues. V was pared by 3 bases and J by 6 bases, with 11 bases between. Per the germline V gene, CDR1 is SEHNR and CDR2 is FQNEAQ (reference sequence). The CDR3 region is CASSFFRGAGELFF. In DNA form, the CDR3 reads TGTGCCAGCAGCTTCTTTAGGGGGGCCGGGGAGCTGTTTTTT. Combining the CDR3 with reference TRBV7-9 and TRBJ2-2 gives the whole variable domain DTGVSQNPRHKITKRGQNVTFRCDPISEHNRLYWYRQTLGQGPEFLTYFQNEAQLEKSRLLSDRFSAERPKGSFSTLEIQRTEQGDSAMYLCASSFFRGAGELFFGEGSRLTVL.

This chain joins TRBV20-1 and TRBJ2-1; TRBD2 aligns across 8 bases. In germline, CDR1 is DFQATT, CDR2 SNEGSKA (reference sequence). Trimming removed 8 bases from V and 7 bases from J; junction bases left unmatched: 10. The CDR3 is made up of 13 amino acids. The CDR3: CSPSGRFINEQFF. The DNA for the CDR3 is TGCAGTCCCAGCGGGAGATTCATTAATGAGCAGTTCTTC.

This clonotype was counted a few times. This chain links TRBV27 with TRBJ1-5; unclear D gene. Germline V gene data show CDR1 as MNHEY and CDR2 as SMNVEV (reference sequence). Between the trimmed V and J ends, which lost 0 bases and 2 bases, there was a span of 11 bases. The CDR3 is made up of 16 amino acids. CDR3 sequence reads: CASSLSRTGGNQPQHF. The CDR3 nucleotides are TGTGCCAGCAGTTTATCCCGTACGGGAGGCAATCAGCCCCAGCATTTT.